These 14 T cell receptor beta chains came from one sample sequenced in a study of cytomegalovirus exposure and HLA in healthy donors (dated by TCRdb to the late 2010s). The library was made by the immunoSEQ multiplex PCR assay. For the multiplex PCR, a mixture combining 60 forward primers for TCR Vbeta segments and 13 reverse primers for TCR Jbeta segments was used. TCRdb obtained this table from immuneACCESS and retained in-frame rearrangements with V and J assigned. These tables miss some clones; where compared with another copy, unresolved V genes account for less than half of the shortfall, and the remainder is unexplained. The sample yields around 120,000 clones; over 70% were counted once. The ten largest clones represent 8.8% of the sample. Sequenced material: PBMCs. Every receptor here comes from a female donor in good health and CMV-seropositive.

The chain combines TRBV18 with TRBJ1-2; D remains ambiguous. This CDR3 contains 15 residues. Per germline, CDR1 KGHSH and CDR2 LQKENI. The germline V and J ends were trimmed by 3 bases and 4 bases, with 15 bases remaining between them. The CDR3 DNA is TGTGCCAGCTCACCCAACAGTACTCGAAGCTATGGCTACACCTTC. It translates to CASSPNSTRSYGYTF.

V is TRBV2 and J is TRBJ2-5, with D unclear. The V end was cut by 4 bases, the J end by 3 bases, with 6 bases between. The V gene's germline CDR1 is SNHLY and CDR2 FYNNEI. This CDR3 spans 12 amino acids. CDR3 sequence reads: CASSVAEETQYF. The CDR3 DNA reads TGTGCCAGCAGTGTTGCGGAAGAGACCCAGTACTTC.

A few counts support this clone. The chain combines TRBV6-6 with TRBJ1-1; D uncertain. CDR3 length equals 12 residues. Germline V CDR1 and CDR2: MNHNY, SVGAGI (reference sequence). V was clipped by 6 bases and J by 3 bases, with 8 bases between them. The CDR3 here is CASSQVDTEAFF. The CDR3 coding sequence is TGTGCCAGCAGCCAGGTGGACACTGAAGCTTTCTTT.

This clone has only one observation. CDR3 amino acids: CASTISNLRTEAFF. CDR3 nucleotide sequence: TGTGCCAGCACCATTAGTAATCTCCGCACTGAAGCTTTCTTT. The chain combines TRBV7-8 with TRBJ1-1; no clear D gene. The CDR3 has 14 amino acids. From germline, CDR1 is SGHVS and CDR2 FQNEAQ. V was cut by 7 bases and J by 4 bases, with 16 bases left in between.

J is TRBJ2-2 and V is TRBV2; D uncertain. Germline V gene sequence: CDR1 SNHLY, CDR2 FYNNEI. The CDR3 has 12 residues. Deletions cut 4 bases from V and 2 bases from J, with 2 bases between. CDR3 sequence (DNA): TGTGCCAGCAGTGTAAACACCGGGGAGCTGTTTTTT. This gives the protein CASSVNTGELFF.

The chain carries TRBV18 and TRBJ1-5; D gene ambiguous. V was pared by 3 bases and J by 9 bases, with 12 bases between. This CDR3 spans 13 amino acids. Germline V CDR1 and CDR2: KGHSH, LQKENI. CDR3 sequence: CASSPFPRRPQHF. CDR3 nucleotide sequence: TGTGCCAGCTCACCGTTCCCGCGTAGGCCCCAGCATTTT.

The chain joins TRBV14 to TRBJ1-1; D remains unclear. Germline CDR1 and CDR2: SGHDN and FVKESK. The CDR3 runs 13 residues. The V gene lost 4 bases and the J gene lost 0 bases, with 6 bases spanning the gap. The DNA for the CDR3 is TGTGCCAGCAGCCCTAGCATGAACACTGAAGCTTTCTTT. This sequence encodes CASSPSMNTEAFF.

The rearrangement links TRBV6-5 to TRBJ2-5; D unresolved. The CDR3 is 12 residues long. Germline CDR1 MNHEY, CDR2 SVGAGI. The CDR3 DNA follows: TGTGCGACCGGATTCGGCAGGGAGACCCAGTACTTC. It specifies CATGFGRETQYF.

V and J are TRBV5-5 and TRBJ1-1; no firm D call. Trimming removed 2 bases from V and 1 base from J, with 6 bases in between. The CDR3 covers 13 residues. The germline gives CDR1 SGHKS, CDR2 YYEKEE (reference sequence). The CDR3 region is CASSFFPNTEAFF. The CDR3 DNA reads TGTGCCAGCAGCTTCTTTCCGAACACTGAAGCTTTCTTT.

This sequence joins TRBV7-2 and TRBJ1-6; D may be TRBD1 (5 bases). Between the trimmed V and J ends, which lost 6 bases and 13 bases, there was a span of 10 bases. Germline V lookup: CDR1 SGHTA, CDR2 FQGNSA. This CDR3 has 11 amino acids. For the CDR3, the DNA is TGTGCCAGCAGTCCAGGGTGGCCCCTCCACTTT. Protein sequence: CASSPGWPLHF.

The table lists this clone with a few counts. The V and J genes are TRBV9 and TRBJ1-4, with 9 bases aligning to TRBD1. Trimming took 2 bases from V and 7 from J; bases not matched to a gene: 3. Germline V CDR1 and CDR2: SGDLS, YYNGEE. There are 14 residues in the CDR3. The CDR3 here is CASSVTGGVEKLFF. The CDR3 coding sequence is TGTGCCAGCAGCGTTACAGGGGGCGTTGAAAAACTGTTTTTT.

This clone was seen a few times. The chain's CDR3 is CASSQKTAGERVTDTQYF. The CDR3 DNA is TGCGCCAGCAGCCAAAAAACCGCCGGGGAGCGGGTCACAGATACGCAGTATTTT. The J gene is TRBJ2-3, the V gene TRBV4-3, with D perhaps TRBD2 (6 bases). CDR3 size: 18 residues. CDR1 and CDR2 from the germline V gene are LGHNA and YSLEER. Trimming removed 2 bases at V and 2 bases at J, with 20 bases between.

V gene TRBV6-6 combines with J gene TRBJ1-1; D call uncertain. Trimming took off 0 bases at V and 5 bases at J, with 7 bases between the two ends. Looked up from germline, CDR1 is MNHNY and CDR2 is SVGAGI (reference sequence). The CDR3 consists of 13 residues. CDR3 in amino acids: CASSYSGGTEAFF. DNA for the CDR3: TGTGCCAGCAGTTACTCTGGAGGGACTGAAGCTTTCTTT.

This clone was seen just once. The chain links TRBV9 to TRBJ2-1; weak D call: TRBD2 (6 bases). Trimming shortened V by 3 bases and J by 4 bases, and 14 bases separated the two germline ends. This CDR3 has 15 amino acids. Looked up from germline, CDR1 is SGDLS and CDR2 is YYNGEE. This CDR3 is CASSATGLKYNEQFF. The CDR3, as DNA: TGTGCCAGCAGCGCCACGGGACTTAAGTACAATGAGCAGTTCTTC.